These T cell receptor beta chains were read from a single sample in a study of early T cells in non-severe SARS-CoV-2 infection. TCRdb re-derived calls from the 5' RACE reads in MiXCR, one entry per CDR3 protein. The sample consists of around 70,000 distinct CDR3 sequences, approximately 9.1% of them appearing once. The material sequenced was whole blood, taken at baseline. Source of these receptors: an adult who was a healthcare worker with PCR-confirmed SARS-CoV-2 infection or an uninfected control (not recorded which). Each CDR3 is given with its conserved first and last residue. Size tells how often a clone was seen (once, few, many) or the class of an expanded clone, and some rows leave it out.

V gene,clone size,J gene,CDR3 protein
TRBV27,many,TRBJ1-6,CASNGGYNSPLHF
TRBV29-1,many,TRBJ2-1,CSASRNEQFF
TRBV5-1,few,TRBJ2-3,CASSSGLAGATSSTDTQYF
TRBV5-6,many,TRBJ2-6,CASSWDGASGANVLTF
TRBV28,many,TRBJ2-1,CASSLGIGGVDEQFF
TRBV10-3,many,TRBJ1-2,CAIMAERNYGYTF
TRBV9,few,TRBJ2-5,CASSAAGRVLAGGAPQETQYF
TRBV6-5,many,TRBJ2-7,CASSYSLQGSLGEQYF
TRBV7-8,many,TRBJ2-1,CASSFVSGRNEQFF
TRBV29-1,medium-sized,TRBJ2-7,CSVEETRHSYEQYF
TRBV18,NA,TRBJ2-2,CASSGLEGTGELFF
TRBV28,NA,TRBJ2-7,CATLPVGSSYEQYF
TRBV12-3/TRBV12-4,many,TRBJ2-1,CASSFGSVEQFF
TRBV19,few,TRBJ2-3,CASSSRQGASTDTQYF
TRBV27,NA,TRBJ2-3,CASSPIHGTSGRDTQYF
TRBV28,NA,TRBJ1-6,CASRWGQGAFNSPLHF
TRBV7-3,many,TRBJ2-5,CASSLGLGRTQYF
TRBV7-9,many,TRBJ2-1,CASSFTGTSGRAAYNEQFF
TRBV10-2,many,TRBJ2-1,CASKSQYNEQFF
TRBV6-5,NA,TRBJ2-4,CASTGRAKNIQYF
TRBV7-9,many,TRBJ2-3,CASSPTGDINTQYF
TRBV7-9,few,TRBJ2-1,CASSLGWASGDNEQFF
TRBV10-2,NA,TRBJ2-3,CASSHKSTDTQYF
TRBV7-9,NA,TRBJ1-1,CASSLQGGSTEAFF
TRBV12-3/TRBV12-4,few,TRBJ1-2,CASSHTGQGNYGYTF
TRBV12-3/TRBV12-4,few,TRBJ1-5,CASSQQGSNQPQHF
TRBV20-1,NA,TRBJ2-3,CSAPGTSATDTQYF
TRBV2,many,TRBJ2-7,CASSEGTSGFSYEQYF
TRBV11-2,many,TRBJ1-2,CASSLDWTGDEGYTF
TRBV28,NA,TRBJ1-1,CASSSGGKNTEAFF
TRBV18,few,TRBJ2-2,CASSTAPRTGELFF
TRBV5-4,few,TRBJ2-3,CASSPGTSGRVDTQYF
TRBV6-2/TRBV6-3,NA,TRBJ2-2,CASSIGLRYTGELFF
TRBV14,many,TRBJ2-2,CASSHWGQGNTGELFF
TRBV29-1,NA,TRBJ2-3,CSGSVGFGTDTQYF
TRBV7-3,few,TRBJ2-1,CASSKSGTGVFIEQFF
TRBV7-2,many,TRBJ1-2,CASSPQTYGYTF
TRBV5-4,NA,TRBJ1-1,CASSWTGRNTEAFF
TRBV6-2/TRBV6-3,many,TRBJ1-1,CASSRNVGGTEAFF
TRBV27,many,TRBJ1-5,CASSPRGTNQPQHF
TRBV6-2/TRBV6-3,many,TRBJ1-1,CASSYTGVEAFF
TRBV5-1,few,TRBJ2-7,CASSPDRVYEQYF
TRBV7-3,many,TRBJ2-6,CASSPSGLAPGANVLTF
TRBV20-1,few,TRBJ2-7,CSATQGAGGYEQYF
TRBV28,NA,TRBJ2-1,CASSETTGNEQFF
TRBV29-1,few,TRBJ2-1,CSSLDGGYYNEQFF
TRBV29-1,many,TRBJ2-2,CSGGLASTGELFF
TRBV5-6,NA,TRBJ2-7,CASSGSGRPSYEQYF
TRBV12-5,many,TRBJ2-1,CASGRPSPAHNEQFF
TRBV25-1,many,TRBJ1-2,CADQGANYGYTF
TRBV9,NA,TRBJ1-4,CASSTRGTANEKLFF
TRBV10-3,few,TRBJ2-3,CATSGAKSTDTQYF
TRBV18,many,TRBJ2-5,CASSPEVQETQYF
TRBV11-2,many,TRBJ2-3,CASSPVTDTQYF